The clone carrying this T cell receptor beta chain was recorded many times. The antigen is undetermined. This CDR3 region has 15 residues. V was shortened by 2 bases and J by 1 base, with 8 bases between the two germline ends. In germline, CDR1 is KGHDR, CDR2 SFDVKD. TCRdb called the 5' RACE reads again in MiXCR, with one record for every CDR3 protein. The sample lists 620,000 or so distinct CDR3 sequences, approximately 16% occurring once. This sample was included in a study of T cells after yellow fever vaccination. Study-level results: There was a small share of clonotypes that showed up in both the CD4 and CD8 compartments.

The V gene is TRBV24-1, the J gene TRBJ1-5; tentative D call: TRBD1 (5 bases). The sequences come from PBMCs, collected 5 to 6 days after the first yellow fever vaccination. The receptor was derived from a man between 18 and 29 years old who received the YFV17D yellow fever vaccine. The CDR3 spells CATSDSGGSNQPQHF. DNA of the CDR3: TGTGCCACCAGTGATTCCGGGGGAAGCAATCAGCCCCAGCATTTT.